The entry that follows covers one T cell receptor beta chain sequence. This sample was included in a study of preoperative IRX-2 immunotherapy in early breast cancer. The CDR3 spans 16 residues. CDR1 is SGHNT, CDR2 YYREEE, per germline (reference sequence). V shed 2 bases and J 3 bases; nucleotides not matched to a gene: 7. The protocol was immunoSEQ multiplex PCR, while the TCRdb copy is restricted to in-frame clones and leaves out a portion. The sample contains 55,000 to 70,000 clones, approximately 93% of which appear only once. Treatment denoted: preoperative locoregional IRX-2 cytokine immunotherapy.

Collection took place from a patient treated with IRX-2 immunotherapy. The chain is built from TRBV5-4 and TRBJ2-3; 9 nucleotides agree with TRBD2. The TCR comes from a human donor with breast cancer. DNA of the CDR3: TGTGCCAGCAGCTTCGGGCTAGCGGGGCCTACAGATACGCAGTATTTT. It is translated as CASSFGLAGPTDTQYF.